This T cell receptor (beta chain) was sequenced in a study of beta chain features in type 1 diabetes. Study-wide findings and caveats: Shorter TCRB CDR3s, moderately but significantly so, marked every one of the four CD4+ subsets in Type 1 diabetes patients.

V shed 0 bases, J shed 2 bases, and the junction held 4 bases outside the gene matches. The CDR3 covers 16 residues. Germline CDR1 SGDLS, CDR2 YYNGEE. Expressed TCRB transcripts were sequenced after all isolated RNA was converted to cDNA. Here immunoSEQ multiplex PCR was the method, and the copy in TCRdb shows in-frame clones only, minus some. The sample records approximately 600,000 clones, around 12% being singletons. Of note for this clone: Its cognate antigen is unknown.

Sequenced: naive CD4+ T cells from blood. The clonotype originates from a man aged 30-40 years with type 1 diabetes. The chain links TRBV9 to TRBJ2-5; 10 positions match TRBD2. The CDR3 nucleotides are TGTGCCAGCAGCGTAGATAATAGCGGGGGGCAAGAGACCCAGTACTTC. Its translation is CASSVDNSGGQETQYF.